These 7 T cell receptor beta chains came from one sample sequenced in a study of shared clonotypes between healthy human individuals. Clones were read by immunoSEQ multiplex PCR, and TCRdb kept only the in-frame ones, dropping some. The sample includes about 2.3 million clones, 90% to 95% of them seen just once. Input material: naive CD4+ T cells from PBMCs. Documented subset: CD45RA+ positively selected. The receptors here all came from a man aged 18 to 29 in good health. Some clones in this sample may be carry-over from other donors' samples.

This CDR3 reads CASSWTGGDEQYF. The DNA of the CDR3 is TGTGCCAGCAGTTGGACAGGGGGCGACGAGCAGTACTTC. The V and J genes are TRBV6-5 and TRBJ2-7, with 11 bases fitting TRBD1. This CDR3 region has 13 residues. J lost 5 bases, V lost 4 bases, and 1 base had no gene match. Germline assignment: CDR1 MNHEY and CDR2 SVGAGI.

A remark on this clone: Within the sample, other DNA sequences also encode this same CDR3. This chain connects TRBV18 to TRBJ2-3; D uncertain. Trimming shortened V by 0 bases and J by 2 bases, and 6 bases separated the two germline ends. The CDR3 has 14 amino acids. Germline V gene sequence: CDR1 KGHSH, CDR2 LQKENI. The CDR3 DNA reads TGTGCCAGCTCACCACCTGCGAACACAGATACGCAGTATTTT. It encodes CASSPPANTDTQYF.

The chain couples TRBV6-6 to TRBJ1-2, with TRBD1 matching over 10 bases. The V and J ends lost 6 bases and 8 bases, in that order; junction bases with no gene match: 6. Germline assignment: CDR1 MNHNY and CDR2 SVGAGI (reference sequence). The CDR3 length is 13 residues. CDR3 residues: CASRDRGLGGYTF. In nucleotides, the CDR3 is TGTGCCAGCAGGGACAGGGGGTTGGGCGGCTACACCTTC.

CDR3 sequence: CSVFRSPGQQETQYF. In nucleotides, the CDR3 is TGCAGCGTTTTCCGCTCGCCGGGACAGCAAGAGACCCAGTACTTC. The chain links TRBV29-1 to TRBJ2-5; 7 bases are shared with TRBD1. The junction had 11 bases not matched to a gene; V was cut back by 5 bases and J by 2 bases. Per germline, CDR1 SQVTM and CDR2 ANQGSEA. The CDR3 length is 15 residues. The full variable domain, rest sourced from reference TRBV29-1 and TRBJ2-5, is SAVISQKPSRDICQRGTSLTIQCQVDSQVTMMFWYRQQPGQSLTLIATANQGSEATYESGFVIDKFPISRPNLTFSTLTVSNMSPEDSSIYLCSVFRSPGQQETQYFGPGTRLLVL.

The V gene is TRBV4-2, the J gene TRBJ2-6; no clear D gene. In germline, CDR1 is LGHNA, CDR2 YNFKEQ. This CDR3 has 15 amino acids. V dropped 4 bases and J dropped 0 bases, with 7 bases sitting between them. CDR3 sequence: CASSPDISGANVLTF. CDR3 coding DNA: TGTGCCAGCAGCCCCGATATCTCTGGGGCCAACGTCCTGACTTTC.

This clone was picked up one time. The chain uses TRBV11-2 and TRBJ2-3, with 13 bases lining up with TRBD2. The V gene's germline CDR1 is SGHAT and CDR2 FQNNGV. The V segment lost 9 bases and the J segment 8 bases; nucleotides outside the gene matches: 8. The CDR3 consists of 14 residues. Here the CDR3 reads CASGGTSGMITQYF. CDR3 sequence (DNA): TGTGCCAGTGGGGGGACTAGCGGGATGATTACGCAGTATTTT.

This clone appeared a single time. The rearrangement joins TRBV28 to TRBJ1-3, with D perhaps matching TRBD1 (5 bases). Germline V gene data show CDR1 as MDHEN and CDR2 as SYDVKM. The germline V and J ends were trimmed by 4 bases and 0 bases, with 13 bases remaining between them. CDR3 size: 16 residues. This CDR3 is CASSSPGQASGNTIYF. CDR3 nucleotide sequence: TGTGCCAGCAGTTCCCCAGGACAAGCCTCTGGAAACACCATATATTTT.